These 18 T cell receptor beta chains were all obtained from the same sample, sequenced in a study of blood T cell repertoires in COVID-19. Assay used: immunoSEQ multiplex PCR; TCRdb lists only in-frame clones, some missing. The data contain around 240,000 clones, 70% to 90% of them seen just once; the ten biggest clones take up around 2%. Sequenced material: PBMCs or T cells enriched from blood (not recorded which). These receptors came from a woman aged 45-60 years who had recovered from COVID-19.

The rearrangement joins TRBV19 to TRBJ1-1; 7 bases fit TRBD1. From germline, CDR1 is LNHDA and CDR2 SQIVND (reference sequence). Trimming at V came to 4 bases and at J to 1 base, leaving 9 bases not matched to a gene. The CDR3 is 16 amino acids. CDR3 in DNA: TGTGCCAGTAGTACTTTCCTAGGGACAGCGAACACTGAAGCTTTCTTT. It yields the protein CASSTFLGTANTEAFF.

The sample holds one count of this clone. The genes are TRBV30 and TRBJ1-1; 7 bases map to TRBD1. V lost 1 base and J lost 6; bases outside the gene matches: 11. CDR1 is GTSNPN, CDR2 SVGIG, per germline (reference sequence). This CDR3 has 15 amino acids. The chain's CDR3 is CAWSANRGWSSEAFF. CDR3 nucleotides: TGTGCCTGGAGTGCCAACAGGGGTTGGAGTTCTGAAGCTTTCTTT.

This chain uses TRBV28 with TRBJ2-7, with D maybe TRBD1 (6 bases). Germline V gene sequence: CDR1 MDHEN, CDR2 SYDVKM. V lost 7 bases and J 9 bases, leaving 16 bases between the germline ends. The CDR3 sequence is 12 residues long. CDR3: CASTPGTLRQYF. The DNA of the CDR3 is TGTGCCAGCACTCCTGGGACATTACGGCAGTACTTC.

The V gene is TRBV28, the J gene TRBJ2-2; 15 positions agree with TRBD2. This CDR3 region has 18 residues. CDR1 MDHEN and CDR2 SYDVKM come from the germline V gene. Trimming at V came to 5 bases and at J to 6 bases, leaving 10 bases not matched to a gene. DNA of the CDR3: TGTGCCAGCAGTCGACCGGGACTAGCGGGAGGCCAGTCCGGGGAGCTGTTTTTT. Translation gives CASSRPGLAGGQSGELFF.

CDR3 DNA sequence: TGTGCCAGCAGGGTCCGGGACAGGGGTTACGAGCAGTACTTC. Its translation is CASRVRDRGYEQYF. The V and J genes are TRBV2 and TRBJ2-7; TRBD1 agrees at 10 bases. Losses at the gene ends were 6 bases for V and 4 bases for J; bases not matched to a gene: 6. This CDR3 spans 14 amino acids. Germline CDR1 reads SNHLY; CDR2 reads FYNNEI.

This clone was found once. The chain carries TRBV5-1 and TRBJ2-1; D possibly corresponds to TRBD2 (5 bases). Germline values: CDR1 SGHRS, CDR2 YFSETQ. Trimming pared 1 base from V and 5 bases from J, leaving 7 bases between. The CDR3 contains 13 residues. The CDR3, as DNA: TGCGCCAGCAGCTTGCCAGCGGACAATGAGCAGTTCTTC. This gives the protein CASSLPADNEQFF.

This chain joins TRBV5-5 and TRBJ2-7; 9 nucleotides line up with TRBD1. Germline V gives CDR1 SGHKS, CDR2 YYEKEE (reference sequence). This CDR3 has 16 residues. V lost 4 bases, J lost 2 bases, and 10 bases stayed unmatched. The CDR3 here is CASSRGSGQGTYEQYF. For the CDR3, the DNA is TGTGCCAGCAGCCGAGGGTCCGGACAGGGGACCTACGAGCAGTACTTC.

This chain connects TRBV10-3 to TRBJ2-1, with D tentatively TRBD2 (5 bases). Germline V gene sequence: CDR1 ENHRY, CDR2 SYGVKD. V dropped 4 bases and J dropped 13 bases, with 14 bases sitting between them. The CDR3 runs to 12 residues. Written as DNA, the CDR3 is TGTGCCATCAGTGGGCTAGCCCCAATCCAGTTCTTC. Protein sequence: CAISGLAPIQFF.

The chain links TRBV4-1 to TRBJ2-1, with D possibly matching TRBD2 (6 bases). Germline V gene data show CDR1 as MGHRA and CDR2 as YSYEKL. There are 15 residues in the CDR3. V shed 7 bases and J shed 4 bases, with 17 bases lying between them. As DNA, the CDR3 is TGCGCCAGCACCAAAGGTCGCGGGGTATACAATGAGCAGTTCTTC. It encodes CASTKGRGVYNEQFF.

The chain combines TRBV3-1 (or the pseudogene TRBV3-2) with TRBJ2-1, with 11 bases aligning to TRBD2. CDR3 length: 16 residues. The germline CDR1 and CDR2 sequences are LGHDT and YNNKEL (reference sequence). V dropped 1 base and J dropped 8; count of bases not matched to a gene: 7. The CDR3 sequence: CASSQGLLAGVYEQFF. Written as DNA, the CDR3 is TGTGCCAGCAGCCAAGGACTACTAGCGGGAGTTTATGAGCAGTTCTTC.

CDR3 in amino acids: CAASTPGVTLYGYTF. The CDR3 DNA reads TGTGCCGCATCGACGCCAGGGGTAACCCTCTATGGCTACACCTTC. The rearrangement links TRBV10-3 to TRBJ1-2; maybe TRBD1 (6 bases). The CDR3 contains 15 residues. The germline V gene has CDR1 ENHRY and CDR2 SYGVKD. V gave up 11 bases and J gave up 4 bases, with 23 bases separating them.

The genes are TRBV5-8 and TRBJ1-5; D is unclear. The CDR3 extends over 14 amino acids. The germline V gene encodes CDR1 SGHTS and CDR2 YDEGEE. V dropped 1 base and J dropped 5 bases, with 10 bases sitting between them. CDR3 sequence reads: CASSLYSVDQPQHF. In DNA, the CDR3 is TGTGCCAGCAGCTTGTACTCCGTCGATCAGCCCCAGCATTTT.

The genes are TRBV2 and TRBJ2-5; tentative D call: TRBD1 (6 bases). CDR3 length: 15 residues. Trimming cost V 7 bases and J 2 bases, with 17 bases left between them. The germline V gene has CDR1 SNHLY and CDR2 FYNNEI. CDR3 region: CASNKQGTVQETQYF. In nucleotides, the CDR3 is TGTGCCAGCAATAAACAGGGCACTGTGCAAGAGACCCAGTACTTC.

This chain uses TRBV12-3 or TRBV12-4 with TRBJ1-2; TRBD1 agrees at 8 bases. The V and J ends lost 4 bases and 7 bases, in that order; junction bases with no gene match: 5. The CDR3 is 13 residues long. CDR3 coding DNA: TGTGCCAGCAGTTCCGGACAGGGTCGTGGCTACACCTTC. This encodes CASSSGQGRGYTF.

The gene calls are TRBV3-1 (or the pseudogene TRBV3-2) and TRBJ1-1, with a weak D call TRBD1 (6 bases). Germline V gives CDR1 LGHDT, CDR2 YNNKEL (reference sequence). V was trimmed by 6 bases and J by 7 bases, leaving 9 bases between them. CDR3 length equals 11 residues. CDR3 sequence reads: CASRQTGEAFF. The CDR3 DNA reads as TGTGCCAGCAGGCAGACAGGTGAAGCTTTCTTT.

The count of this clone is one. CDR3: CASSPRDRTMRANTEAFF. The CDR3 nucleotides are TGTGCCAGCAGCCCCCGGGACAGAACGATGAGGGCAAATACTGAAGCTTTCTTT. The chain links TRBV14 to TRBJ1-1, with 7 bases aligning to TRBD1. This CDR3 contains 18 residues. Germline trimming cut 4 bases from V and 5 bases from J; bases unmatched to any gene: 19. The germline CDR1 and CDR2 sequences are SGHDN and FVKESK. The full variable domain, in which reference TRBV14 and TRBJ1-1 provide the parts outside the CDR3, is EAGVTQFPSHSVIEKGQTVTLRCDPISGHDNLYWYRRVMGKEIKFLLHFVKESKQDESGMPNNRFLAERTGGTYSTLKVQPAELEDSGVYFCASSPRDRTMRANTEAFFGQGTRLTVV.

The chain couples TRBV5-4 to TRBJ2-1; TRBD1 matches 10 bases. Germline V CDR1 and CDR2: SGHNT, YYREEE (reference sequence). J gave up 0 bases and V 4 bases, and 1 base lay outside the gene matches. The CDR3 contains 15 residues. CDR3 in DNA: TGTGCCAGCAGCCGGGACAGGGGCTCCTACAATGAGCAGTTCTTC. This gives the protein CASSRDRGSYNEQFF.

J is TRBJ2-1 and V is TRBV28; TRBD1 is a possible D gene (5 bases). Deletions cut 4 bases from V and 0 bases from J, with 13 bases between. There are 16 residues in the CDR3. Germline assignment: CDR1 MDHEN and CDR2 SYDVKM. This chain's CDR3 is CASSSDTGTSYNEQFF. CDR3 coding DNA: TGTGCCAGCAGTTCGGACACAGGAACCTCCTACAATGAGCAGTTCTTC.